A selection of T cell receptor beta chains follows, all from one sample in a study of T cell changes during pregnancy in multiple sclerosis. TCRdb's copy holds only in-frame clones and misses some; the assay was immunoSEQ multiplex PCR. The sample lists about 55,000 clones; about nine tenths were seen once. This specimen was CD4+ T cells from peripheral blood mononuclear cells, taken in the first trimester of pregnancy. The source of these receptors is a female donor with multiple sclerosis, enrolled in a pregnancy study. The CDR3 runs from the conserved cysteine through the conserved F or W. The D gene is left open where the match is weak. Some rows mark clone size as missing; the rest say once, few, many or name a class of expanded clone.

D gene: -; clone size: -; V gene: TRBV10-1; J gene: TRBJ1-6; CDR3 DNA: TGCGCCAGCCTCAAAGACAGGCTAATGTATAATTCACCCCTCCACTTT; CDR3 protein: CASLKDRLMYNSPLHF
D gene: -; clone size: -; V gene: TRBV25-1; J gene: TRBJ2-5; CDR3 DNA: TGTGCCAGCAGCCGAGAGACAGGCTCGGGGAAAGAGACCCAGTACTTC; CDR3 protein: CASSRETGSGKETQYF
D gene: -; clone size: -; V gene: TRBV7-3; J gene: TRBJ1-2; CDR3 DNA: TGTGCCAGCAGCCCAAGCGGGGGGCAAGGTGGCTACACCTTC; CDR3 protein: CASSPSGGQGGYTF
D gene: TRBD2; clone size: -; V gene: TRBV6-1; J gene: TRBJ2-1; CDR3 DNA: TGTGCCAGCAGTGCCGGGACTAGCGGTTCCAATGAGCAGTTCTTC; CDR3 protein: CASSAGTSGSNEQFF
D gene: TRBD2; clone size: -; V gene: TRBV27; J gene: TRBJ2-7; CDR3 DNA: TGTGCCAGCAGTCCACTAGCGGGTAACTACGAGCAGTACTTC; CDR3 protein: CASSPLAGNYEQYF
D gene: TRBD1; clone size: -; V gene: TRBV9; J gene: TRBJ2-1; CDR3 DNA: TGTGCCAGTTCGGACAGGAGCTACAATGAGCAGTTCTTC; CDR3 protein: CASSDRSYNEQFF
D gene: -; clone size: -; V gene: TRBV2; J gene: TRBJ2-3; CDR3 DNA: TGTGCCAGCAGGTGGGACTTCACAGATACGCAGTATTTT; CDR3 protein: CASRWDFTDTQYF
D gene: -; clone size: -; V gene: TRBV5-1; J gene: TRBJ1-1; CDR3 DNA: TGCGCCAGCAGCCGAACAGGCACTGAAGCTTTCTTT; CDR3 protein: CASSRTGTEAFF
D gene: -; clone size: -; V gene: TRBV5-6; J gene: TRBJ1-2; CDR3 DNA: TGTGCTAGCAGCTTGGCGGCGCGGGAATATGGCTACACCTTC; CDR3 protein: CASSLAAREYGYTF
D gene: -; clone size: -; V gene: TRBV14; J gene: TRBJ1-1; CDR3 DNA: TGTGCCAGCAGCCACCTCGGGGATACTAGGAACACTGAAGCTTTCTTT; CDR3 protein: CASSHLGDTRNTEAFF
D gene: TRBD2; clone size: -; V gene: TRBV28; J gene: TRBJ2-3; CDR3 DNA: TGTGCCAGCAGTTTAGTATCGGTAGCGGGAGGGACAGATACGCAGTATTTT; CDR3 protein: CASSLVSVAGGTDTQYF
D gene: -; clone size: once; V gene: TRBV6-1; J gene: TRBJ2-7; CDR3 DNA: TGTGCCAGCAGTGCACTCCCGCGGGGCGGCGAGCAGTACTTC; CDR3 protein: CASSALPRGGEQYF
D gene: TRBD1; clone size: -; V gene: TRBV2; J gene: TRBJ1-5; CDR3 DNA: TGTGCCAGCAGCCAGGACAGGGGCAATCAGCCCCAGCATTTT; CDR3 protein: CASSQDRGNQPQHF
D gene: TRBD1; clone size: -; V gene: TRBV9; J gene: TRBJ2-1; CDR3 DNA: TGTGCCAGCAGCCTCCACAGGGGGTTCCATGAGCAGTTCTTC; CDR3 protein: CASSLHRGFHEQFF
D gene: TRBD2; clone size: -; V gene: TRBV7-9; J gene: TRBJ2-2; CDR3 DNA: TGTGCCAGCAGCTTACCTAGCGGGGGAGTGGTAAACACCGGGGAGCTGTTTTTT; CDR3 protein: CASSLPSGGVVNTGELFF
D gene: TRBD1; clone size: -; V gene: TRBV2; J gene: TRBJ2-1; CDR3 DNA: TGTGCCAGCAGCTTTGACAGGGGCAATGAGCAGTTCTTC; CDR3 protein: CASSFDRGNEQFF
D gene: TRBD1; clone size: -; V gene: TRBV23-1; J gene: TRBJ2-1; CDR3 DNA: TGCGCCAGCACCGACCCGACAGGGAATAGGTTCTTC; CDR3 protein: CASTDPTGNRFF
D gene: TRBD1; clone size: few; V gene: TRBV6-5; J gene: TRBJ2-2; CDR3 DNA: TGTGCCAGCATGGTGACAGGGGACACCGGGGAGCTGTTTTTT; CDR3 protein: CASMVTGDTGELFF
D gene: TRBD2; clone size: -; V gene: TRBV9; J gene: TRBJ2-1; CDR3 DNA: TGTGCCAGCAGCCCCCGCGGGACTAGCGGGACATCCTACAATGAGCAGTTCTTC; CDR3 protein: CASSPRGTSGTSYNEQFF
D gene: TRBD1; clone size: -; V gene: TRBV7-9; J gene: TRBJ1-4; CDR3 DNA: TGTGCCAGCAGCTTAGGAACGGGGACAGGGGTTAATGAAAAACTGTTTTTT; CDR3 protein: CASSLGTGTGVNEKLFF
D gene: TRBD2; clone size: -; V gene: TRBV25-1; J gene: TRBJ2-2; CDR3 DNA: TGTGCCAGCAGTGACCCGGGACTAGCGGTGACCGGGGAGCTGTTTTTT; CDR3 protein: CASSDPGLAVTGELFF
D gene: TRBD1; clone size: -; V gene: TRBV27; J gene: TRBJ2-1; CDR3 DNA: TGTGCCAGCAGTTTGTTACGGACAGGGGGAATTTACAATGAGCAGTTCTTC; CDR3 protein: CASSLLRTGGIYNEQFF
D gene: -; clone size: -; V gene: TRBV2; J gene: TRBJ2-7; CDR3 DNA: TGTGCCAGCAGTGAAACTAATTACGAGCAGTACTTC; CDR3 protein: CASSETNYEQYF
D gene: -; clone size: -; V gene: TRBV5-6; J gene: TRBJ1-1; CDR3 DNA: TGTGCCAGCAGCTTAGCCAGGGATGTAGCTTTCTTT; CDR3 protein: CASSLARDVAFF
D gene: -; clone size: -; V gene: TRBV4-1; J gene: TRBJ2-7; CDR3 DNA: TGCGCCAGCAGCCAACCGGACTCGGGCTACGAGCAGTACTTC; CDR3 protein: CASSQPDSGYEQYF
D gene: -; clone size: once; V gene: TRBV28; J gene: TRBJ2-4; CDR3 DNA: TGTGCCAGCAGCCAAGGCGGGTACCTAGCCAAAAACATTCAGTACTTC; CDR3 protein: CASSQGGYLAKNIQYF
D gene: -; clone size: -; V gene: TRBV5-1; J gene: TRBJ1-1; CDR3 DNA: TGCGCCAGCAGCTTGGGGGCCACAGGGCTGAACACTGAAGCTTTCTTT; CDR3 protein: CASSLGATGLNTEAFF
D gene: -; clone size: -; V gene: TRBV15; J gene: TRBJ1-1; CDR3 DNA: TGTGCCACCAGCAAGGGCCCGGGTGAAGGACTGACTGAAGCTTTCTTT; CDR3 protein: CATSKGPGEGLTEAFF
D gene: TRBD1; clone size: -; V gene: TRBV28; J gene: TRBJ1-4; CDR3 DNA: TGTGCCAGCAGCACCTTCGGACAGGGCAATGAAAAACTGTTTTTT; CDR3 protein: CASSTFGQGNEKLFF
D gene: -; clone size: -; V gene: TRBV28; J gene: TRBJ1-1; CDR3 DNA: TGTGCCAGCACTCACAGGAGATTGAACACTGAAGCTTTCTTT; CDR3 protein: CASTHRRLNTEAFF
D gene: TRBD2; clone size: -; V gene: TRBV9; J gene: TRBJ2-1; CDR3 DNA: TGTGCCAGCAGCGCCACTAGCGGCGGGTACAATGAGCAGTTCTTC; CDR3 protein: CASSATSGGYNEQFF
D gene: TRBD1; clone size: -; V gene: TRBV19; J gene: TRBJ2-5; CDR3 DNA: TGTGCCAGTAGGGGGACAGGGGCCCGCCAAGAGACCCAGTACTTC; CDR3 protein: CASRGTGARQETQYF
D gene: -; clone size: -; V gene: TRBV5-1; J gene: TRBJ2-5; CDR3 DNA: TGCGCCAGCAGCTTGGGCGCTAGCTCCGGGGAAGAGACCCAGTACTTC; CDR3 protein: CASSLGASSGEETQYF
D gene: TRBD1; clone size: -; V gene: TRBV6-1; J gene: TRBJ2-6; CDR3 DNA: TGTGCCAGCAGTAAAGGACAGGGTGCTGGGGCCAACGTCCTGACTTTC; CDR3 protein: CASSKGQGAGANVLTF
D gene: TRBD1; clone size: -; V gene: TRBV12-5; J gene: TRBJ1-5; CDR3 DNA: TGTGCTAGTGGTTTATCAGGGGGCATCAATCAGCCCCAGCATTTT; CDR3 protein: CASGLSGGINQPQHF
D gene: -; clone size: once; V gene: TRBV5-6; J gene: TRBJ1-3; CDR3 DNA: TGTGCCAGCAGCTTCTCCCTTTCTGGAAACACCATATATTTT; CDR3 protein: CASSFSLSGNTIYF
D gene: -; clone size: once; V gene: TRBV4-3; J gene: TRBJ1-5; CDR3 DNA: TGCGCCAGCGGCCAAGACTCGGGTCAGCCCCAGCATTTT; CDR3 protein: CASGQDSGQPQHF
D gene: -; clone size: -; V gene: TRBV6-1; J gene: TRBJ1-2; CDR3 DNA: TGTGCCAGCAGTGAAGCGCTGGTGGAGGGACGGGGCTACACCTTC; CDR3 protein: CASSEALVEGRGYTF
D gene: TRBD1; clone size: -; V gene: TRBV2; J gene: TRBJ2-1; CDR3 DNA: TGTGCCAGCAAACGGACAGGGAACCACAATGAGCAGTTCTTC; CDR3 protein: CASKRTGNHNEQFF
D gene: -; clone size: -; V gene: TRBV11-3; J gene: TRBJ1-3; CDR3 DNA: TGTGCCAGCAGCCGGCTTCTGGGGGCGTCCTCTGGAAACACCATATATTTT; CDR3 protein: CASSRLLGASSGNTIYF
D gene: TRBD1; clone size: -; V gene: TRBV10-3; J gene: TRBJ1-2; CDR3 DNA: TGTGCCGCCGGGACAGGGGGGTATGGCTACACCTTC; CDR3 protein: CAAGTGGYGYTF